A selection of T cell receptor beta chains follows, all from one sample in a study of blood T cell repertoires in COVID-19. Clones were read by immunoSEQ multiplex PCR, and TCRdb kept only the in-frame ones, dropping some. The data contain 260,000 or so clones, around 88% of them singletons. The sample taken for sequencing was PBMCs or T cells enriched from blood (not recorded which). The receptor set was obtained from a woman in her thirties or forties with acute COVID-19. Each CDR3 is given with its conserved first and last residue. Each record gives: J gene, V gene, clone size, D gene, CDR3 DNA, CDR3 protein. The D gene is left open where the match is weak. Rows give clone size only sometimes, using once, few, many, or a class for an expanded clone.

j_gene: TRBJ2-1
v_gene: TRBV18
abundance: NA
d_gene: NA
CDR3nt: TGTGCCAGCTCACCACCCTCCTTTACTCTAGAGGACAGAGAGGATGAGCAGTTCTTC
CDR3aa: CASSPPSFTLEDREDEQFF

j_gene: TRBJ1-2
v_gene: TRBV7-9
abundance: NA
d_gene: NA
CDR3nt: TGTGCCAGCAGCCCGACAGGATTGAACTATGGCTACACCTTC
CDR3aa: CASSPTGLNYGYTF

j_gene: TRBJ2-1
v_gene: TRBV3-1/TRBV3-2
abundance: NA
d_gene: TRBD1
CDR3nt: TGTGCCAGCAGCCAAGAAACAGGGGGTGAGCAGTTCTTC
CDR3aa: CASSQETGGEQFF

j_gene: TRBJ1-4
v_gene: TRBV7-2
abundance: NA
d_gene: NA
CDR3nt: TGTGCCAGCAGCTCCCAGGGTACCACTAATGAAAAACTGTTTTTT
CDR3aa: CASSSQGTTNEKLFF

j_gene: TRBJ1-3
v_gene: TRBV5-1
abundance: NA
d_gene: TRBD1
CDR3nt: TGCGCCAGCAGCTCTACAGGGGCCGGAAACACCATATATTTT
CDR3aa: CASSSTGAGNTIYF

j_gene: TRBJ2-1
v_gene: TRBV19
abundance: NA
d_gene: TRBD1
CDR3nt: TGTGCCAGTAGTTTGCATCCGGGACAGGGTCACTTCTTC
CDR3aa: CASSLHPGQGHFF

j_gene: TRBJ1-1
v_gene: TRBV19
abundance: NA
d_gene: TRBD1
CDR3nt: TGTGCCAGTAGTATTAGGACAGGGCGAGGGAACACTGAAGCTTTCTTT
CDR3aa: CASSIRTGRGNTEAFF

j_gene: TRBJ1-5
v_gene: TRBV6-5
abundance: few
d_gene: TRBD1
CDR3nt: TGTGCCAGCACATTTCAGGGGGACAATCAGCCCCAGCATTTT
CDR3aa: CASTFQGDNQPQHF

j_gene: TRBJ2-5
v_gene: TRBV5-1
abundance: NA
d_gene: NA
CDR3nt: TGCGCCAGCAGCTTGGGGGCAGCCGAAGAGACCCAGTACTTC
CDR3aa: CASSLGAAEETQYF

j_gene: TRBJ2-1
v_gene: TRBV10-3
abundance: NA
d_gene: NA
CDR3nt: TGTGCCATCAGAGGATCGACAGGTTGGGATGAGCAGTTCTTC
CDR3aa: CAIRGSTGWDEQFF

j_gene: TRBJ1-1
v_gene: TRBV27
abundance: NA
d_gene: TRBD1
CDR3nt: TGTGCCAGCAGTCCCAAGACAGGGTGGACTGAAGCTTTCTTT
CDR3aa: CASSPKTGWTEAFF

j_gene: TRBJ2-3
v_gene: TRBV4-1
abundance: NA
d_gene: NA
CDR3nt: TGCGCCAGCAGCCAACCAGTGAGGAGGGGACTGGGCACAGATACGCAGTATTTT
CDR3aa: CASSQPVRRGLGTDTQYF

j_gene: TRBJ1-2
v_gene: TRBV5-1
abundance: NA
d_gene: NA
CDR3nt: TGCGCCAGCAGCTTGGCGGGGATGGGCGGCTACACCTTC
CDR3aa: CASSLAGMGGYTF

j_gene: TRBJ1-4
v_gene: TRBV4-1
abundance: NA
d_gene: NA
CDR3nt: TGCGCCAGCAGCCAAGAAGGAGTCTTCAGGAGAGGGTTCGTGCGTGAAAAACTGTTTTTT
CDR3aa: CASSQEGVFRRGFVREKLFF

j_gene: TRBJ2-3
v_gene: TRBV4-3
abundance: once
d_gene: TRBD2
CDR3nt: TGCGCCGCCTCCTCACGGGAGGGCCTGGATACGCAGTATTTT
CDR3aa: CAASSREGLDTQYF

j_gene: TRBJ2-3
v_gene: TRBV7-2
abundance: NA
d_gene: NA
CDR3nt: TGTGCCAGCAGCCTGAGAGTAGAGAGCACAGATACGCAGTATTTT
CDR3aa: CASSLRVESTDTQYF

j_gene: TRBJ1-2
v_gene: TRBV13
abundance: NA
d_gene: NA
CDR3nt: TGTGCCAGCAGCTTCGACAGGAGTTATGGCTACACCTTC
CDR3aa: CASSFDRSYGYTF

j_gene: TRBJ1-2
v_gene: TRBV11-2
abundance: NA
d_gene: TRBD1
CDR3nt: TGTGCCAGCAGCTTAGTCGGAGGGGGCGCGTATGGCTACACCTTC
CDR3aa: CASSLVGGGAYGYTF

j_gene: TRBJ2-5
v_gene: TRBV3-1/TRBV3-2
abundance: NA
d_gene: NA
CDR3nt: TGTGCCAGCAGTCGACTAGATACGCAAGAGACCCAGTACTTC
CDR3aa: CASSRLDTQETQYF

j_gene: TRBJ1-6
v_gene: TRBV28
abundance: NA
d_gene: NA
CDR3nt: TGTGCCAGCTGGACAACCTCGAGCTCCTATAATTCACCCCTCCACTTT
CDR3aa: CASWTTSSSYNSPLHF

j_gene: TRBJ1-1
v_gene: TRBV10-3
abundance: once
d_gene: TRBD1
CDR3nt: TGTGCCATCAGAGGGACAGGGGGCTTAAACACTGAAGCTTTCTTT
CDR3aa: CAIRGTGGLNTEAFF

j_gene: TRBJ1-1
v_gene: TRBV5-8
abundance: NA
d_gene: NA
CDR3nt: TGTGCCAGCAGCTCTTCCGGGACAAGAGCTTTCTTT
CDR3aa: CASSSSGTRAFF

j_gene: TRBJ2-7
v_gene: TRBV10-1
abundance: NA
d_gene: TRBD2
CDR3nt: TGCGCCAGCAGAGCTATTAGCGGGAGAAGCTCCTACGAGCAGTACTTC
CDR3aa: CASRAISGRSSYEQYF

j_gene: TRBJ2-7
v_gene: TRBV5-1
abundance: NA
d_gene: TRBD1
CDR3nt: TGCGCCAGCAGCTTGAGTTGGGGGACAGGGGACTCCTACGAGCAGTACTTC
CDR3aa: CASSLSWGTGDSYEQYF

j_gene: TRBJ2-3
v_gene: TRBV25-1
abundance: NA
d_gene: TRBD1
CDR3nt: TGTGCCAGTGGGGGCCGGGACAGGGTTTCAGATACGCAGTATTTT
CDR3aa: CASGGRDRVSDTQYF

j_gene: TRBJ1-3
v_gene: TRBV6-5
abundance: NA
d_gene: NA
CDR3nt: TGTGCCAGCAGTTACTCACTGGGGGGCTCTGGAAACACCATATATTTT
CDR3aa: CASSYSLGGSGNTIYF

j_gene: TRBJ1-1
v_gene: TRBV6-5
abundance: NA
d_gene: TRBD1
CDR3nt: TGTGCCAGCAGGGTGACAGGGGTGATCCCTGAAGCTTTCTTT
CDR3aa: CASRVTGVIPEAFF

j_gene: TRBJ1-4
v_gene: TRBV28
abundance: NA
d_gene: NA
CDR3nt: TGTGCCAGCAGTTCCGGGGGGACGGATGAAAAACTGTTTTTT
CDR3aa: CASSSGGTDEKLFF

j_gene: TRBJ2-7
v_gene: TRBV5-1
abundance: NA
d_gene: TRBD1
CDR3nt: TGCGCCAGCACCCCACAGGGGGCTACTTACGAGCAGTACTTC
CDR3aa: CASTPQGATYEQYF